These T cell receptor beta chains were read from a single sample in a study of cytomegalovirus exposure and HLA in healthy donors. The repertoire was sequenced with immunoSEQ multiplex PCR; TCRdb's copy has only in-frame clones and lacks some. The sample carries about 110,000 clones, less than 75% recorded once. The material sequenced was PBMCs. Receptors were obtained from a man aged 35 to 55 in good health and CMV-seropositive. The CDR3 runs from the conserved cysteine through the conserved F or W. The D gene is left open where the match is weak. Clone sizes are given selectively: once, few, many, or a class where the clone is expanded.

>TRBD2|TRBJ2-1|-|TRBV6-4|15
TGTGCCAGCAGCGCCGGGACTAGCGACTACAATGAGCAGTTCTTC
CASSAGTSDYNEQFF
>-|TRBJ2-2|-|TRBV2|15
TGTGCCAGCAGTGAAGGGACAGAGAACACCGGGGAGCTGTTTTTT
CASSEGTENTGELFF
>TRBD1|TRBJ2-3|-|TRBV7-3|15
TGTGCCAGCAGCAGACTGGGACAGGGGGAAGATACGCAGTATTTT
CASSRLGQGEDTQYF
>TRBD2|TRBJ2-5|once|TRBV7-3|15
TGTGCCAGCAGCTTAAAGTCTAGCGGAAAAGAGACCCAGTACTTC
CASSLKSSGKETQYF
>-|TRBJ1-4|-|TRBV7-6|15
TGTGCCAGCAGCTTAGCAGCGGACTTAAATGAAAAACTGTTTTTT
CASSLAADLNEKLFF
>TRBD1|TRBJ2-7|-|TRBV11-2|13
TGTGCCAGCAGTCCGGACAGGGACAACGAGCAGTACTTC
CASSPDRDNEQYF
>-|TRBJ1-5|-|TRBV19|13
TGTGCCAGTAGTATGGGAGGGAGTCAGCCCCAGCATTTT
CASSMGGSQPQHF
>-|TRBJ1-5|-|TRBV19|12
TGTGCCAGCCGACAGGGCAATCAGCCCCAGCATTTT
CASRQGNQPQHF
>-|TRBJ1-5|-|TRBV7-2|13
TGTGCCAGCAGCTTAGGCGGTGAGAGGCCCCAGCATTTT
CASSLGGERPQHF
>-|TRBJ2-7|-|TRBV13|15
TGTGCCAGCAGCTTAGGGGCTGGGCACTCCTACGAGCAGTACTTC
CASSLGAGHSYEQYF
>TRBD1|TRBJ1-2|-|TRBV29-1|14
TGCAGCGTTGAAGATATAGCAGGGGGCCATGGCTACACCTTC
CSVEDIAGGHGYTF
>TRBD2|TRBJ2-1|-|TRBV6-5|15
TGTGCCAGCCTTCCCTCTAGCGGGGGCATCAATGAGCAGTTCTTC
CASLPSSGGINEQFF
>TRBD1|TRBJ1-5|-|TRBV11-1|13
TGTGCCAGCAGTCACGACAGGGACCAGCCCCAGCATTTT
CASSHDRDQPQHF
>-|TRBJ1-5|few|TRBV6-5|15
TGTGCCAGCGCGAGGGACATGGTCGGTAATCAGCCCCAGCATTTT
CASARDMVGNQPQHF
>TRBD1|TRBJ1-2|-|TRBV30|13
TGTGCCTGGAGAGCCGGGACAGGGGAGGGCTACACCTTC
CAWRAGTGEGYTF
>TRBD1|TRBJ1-4|-|TRBV18|15
TGTGCCAGCTCTTCAGGGGGACGGTCTAATGAAAAACTGTTTTTT
CASSSGGRSNEKLFF
>TRBD1|TRBJ1-2|-|TRBV2|14
TGTGCCAGCAGTGCTAGGACAGGGGGAACTGGCTACACCTTC
CASSARTGGTGYTF
>-|TRBJ2-1|few|TRBV5-1|15
TGCGCCAGCAGCTCCCCCTTGAGCTCCTACAATGAGCAGTTCTTC
CASSSPLSSYNEQFF
>-|TRBJ1-1|many|TRBV5-1|14
TGCGCCAGCAGCTTGGGGGGGGAGAACACTGAAGCTTTCTTT
CASSLGGENTEAFF
>TRBD1|TRBJ2-1|-|TRBV5-1|14
TGCGCCAGCAGTCCGGGACAGGGGTTCGATGAGCAGTTCTTC
CASSPGQGFDEQFF
>-|TRBJ2-6|-|TRBV29-1|14
TGCAGCGTTGTTAGCGAAACCGGGGCCAACGTCCTGACTTTC
CSVVSETGANVLTF